The rows below give T cell receptor beta chains drawn from one sample of a study of blood T cell repertoires in COVID-19. Clones were sequenced by immunoSEQ multiplex PCR, and TCRdb holds only the in-frame ones, with some missing. The top ten hold 2% to 3% of the sample, which has a few hundred thousand clones, roughly 90% seen once. The sample was peripheral blood. These receptors all stem from a man younger than 35 with active or convalescent COVID-19. CDR3s include the opening cysteine and the closing phenylalanine or tryptophan. A D gene is named only where the DNA matches it firmly. Expanded clones are given a class, and other clones once, few, many or no size at all.

V gene	J gene	D gene	clone size	CDR3 DNA	CDR3 protein
TRBV5-1	TRBJ1-1	NA	NA	TGCGCCAGCAGCTTGTTCCAGGGCAGAAACACTGAAGCTTTCTTT	CASSLFQGRNTEAFF
TRBV5-8	TRBJ2-1	NA	NA	TGTGCCAGCAGCTTGGGGTACAGCAACAATGAGCAGTTCTTC	CASSLGYSNNEQFF
TRBV27	TRBJ2-7	NA	NA	TGTGCCAGCAGCAACAGGGACGAGCAGTACTTC	CASSNRDEQYF
TRBV7-9	TRBJ2-3	TRBD2	NA	TGTGCCAGCAGCCTCGGGCGGGGGAGGTCGGATACGCAGTATTTT	CASSLGRGRSDTQYF
TRBV5-1	TRBJ2-1	NA	few	TGCGCCAGCAGCTTAGGGGTGGGGAGGACTCCCTACAATGAGCAGTTCTTC	CASSLGVGRTPYNEQFF
TRBV10-2	TRBJ2-7	TRBD2	NA	TGCGCCAGCAGTGATCGTTTTAGCGGGGGGAGCTCCTACGAGCAGTACTTC	CASSDRFSGGSSYEQYF
TRBV28	TRBJ2-7	NA	NA	TGTGCCAGCAGTACCACTGTACTCCTCGACGAGCAGTACTTC	CASSTTVLLDEQYF
TRBV27	TRBJ2-3	TRBD1	once	TGTGCCAGCAGTTTATCACCAGGGGGAACAGATACGCAGTATTTT	CASSLSPGGTDTQYF
TRBV7-2	TRBJ1-1	NA	NA	TGTGCCAGCAGCTTAGGGAGTGGGACTGAAGCTTTCTTT	CASSLGSGTEAFF
TRBV6-6	TRBJ1-5	TRBD1	NA	TGTGCCAGCAGCCGCCCCGGCGGACAGGCTTACCGCAAAATCAATCAGCCCCAGCATTTT	CASSRPGGQAYRKINQPQHF
TRBV7-6	TRBJ1-4	NA	once	TGTGCCAGCAGCCTGTCGGGGGGCACCTATGAAAAACTGTTTTTT	CASSLSGGTYEKLFF
TRBV4-2	TRBJ2-7	TRBD1	NA	TGTGCCAGCAGCTCCATATTTGTGGACAGGGGGCCTTCCTACGAGCAGTACTTC	CASSSIFVDRGPSYEQYF
TRBV5-8	TRBJ1-5	NA	NA	TGTGCCAGCAGTTACGACAGGAATCAGCCCCAGCATTTT	CASSYDRNQPQHF
TRBV15	TRBJ2-5	TRBD2	NA	TGTGCCACCAGCAGAAAAAGGGAGCTAGCGGGAGTGCGGGAGACCCAGTACTTC	CATSRKRELAGVRETQYF
TRBV6-5	TRBJ1-2	NA	NA	TGTGCCAGTAAGGGGTGGGCGGAATTCTATGGCTACACCTTC	CASKGWAEFYGYTF
TRBV7-9	TRBJ2-7	TRBD1	NA	TGTGCCAGCAGCTTACCACGTGACAGGGACTACGAGCAGTACTTC	CASSLPRDRDYEQYF
TRBV2	TRBJ2-5	NA	NA	TGTGCCAGCAGTGAGGGACTCTTCCGCGCGACCCAGTACTTC	CASSEGLFRATQYF
TRBV18	TRBJ2-5	TRBD1	NA	TGTGCCAGCTCCCTGGGGACAGGGCCTAAAGAGACCCAGTACTTC	CASSLGTGPKETQYF
TRBV4-3	TRBJ1-2	NA	NA	TGCGGCAGGCGGTCAAACTATGGCTACACCTTC	CGRRSNYGYTF
TRBV6-9	TRBJ1-2	NA	NA	TGTGCCAGCAGGGGCAGGGGCAATGGCTACACCTTC	CASRGRGNGYTF
TRBV27	TRBJ2-2	NA	NA	TGTGCCAGCGGGCCCACCGGGGAGCTGTTTTTT	CASGPTGELFF
TRBV19	TRBJ1-4	NA	NA	TGTGCCAGTAGTACTTTAACAGGAACTAATGAAAAACTGTTTTTT	CASSTLTGTNEKLFF
TRBV15	TRBJ2-1	NA	few	TGTGCCACCAGCAGGGGGAGAGGGGAGGCCTACAATGAGCAGTTCTTC	CATSRGRGEAYNEQFF
TRBV28	TRBJ1-5	NA	NA	TGTGCCAGCAGTGGTGTACCTAAGAATCAGCCCCAGCATTTT	CASSGVPKNQPQHF
TRBV5-1	TRBJ2-5	NA	NA	TGCGCCAGCAGCCCAGGGGTGACGGGCGGGGAGACCCAGTACTTC	CASSPGVTGGETQYF
TRBV6-4	TRBJ1-2	TRBD1	NA	TGTGCCAGCAGTGCCACAGGGGGCCTCCTGCCCCTATACACCTTC	CASSATGGLLPLYTF
TRBV19	TRBJ1-1	NA	NA	TGTGCCAGTAGTATTTCAGGGTGGGTCCCTGAAGCTTTCTTT	CASSISGWVPEAFF
TRBV10-3	TRBJ2-1	NA	few	TGTGCCATCAGTGAGCTGGACGGAGGGGAGCAGTTCTTC	CAISELDGGEQFF
TRBV6-5	TRBJ2-7	TRBD1	NA	TGTGCCAGCAGTTACTCATGGACAGGGGTCTCCTACGAGCAGTACTTC	CASSYSWTGVSYEQYF
TRBV2	TRBJ1-2	NA	once	TGTGCCAGAGGGGTCGGCGGTTGGGGCGGCTACACCTTC	CARGVGGWGGYTF
TRBV5-3	TRBJ1-2	TRBD1	NA	TGTGCCAGAAGCGGGAAGGACAGGGGCCTCTATGGCTACACCTTC	CARSGKDRGLYGYTF
TRBV9	TRBJ1-3	NA	once	TGTGCCAGCAGCGACGTTCGGGACACCATATATTTT	CASSDVRDTIYF
TRBV7-8	TRBJ1-5	NA	NA	TGTGCCAGCAGCCCTGGGTCAGGGGACAATCAGCCCCAGCATTTT	CASSPGSGDNQPQHF
TRBV10-1	TRBJ1-5	TRBD1	few	TGCGCCAGCAGTGAGGACAGGGGTTTTCAGCCCCAGCATTTT	CASSEDRGFQPQHF
TRBV10-3	TRBJ1-5	NA	NA	TGTGCCATCAGCTCACCGGTGGGGCGAGGAGACAATCAGCCCCAGCATTTT	CAISSPVGRGDNQPQHF
TRBV28	TRBJ2-3	TRBD2	NA	TGTGCCAGCAGTGGGACTAGCGGAACAGATACGCAGTATTTT	CASSGTSGTDTQYF
TRBV6-6	TRBJ2-6	NA	NA	TGTGCCAGCAGTTACGCGGTTGGTGGGGCCAACGTCCTGACTTTC	CASSYAVGGANVLTF
TRBV10-1	TRBJ2-1	TRBD2	few	TGCGCCAGCAGTGATCTAGCGGGAGATTACAATGAGCAGTTCTTC	CASSDLAGDYNEQFF
TRBV4-1	TRBJ2-1	TRBD2	NA	TGCGCCAGCAGCCAAGAGGTCAGCGGGAAGAATGAGCAGTTCTTC	CASSQEVSGKNEQFF
TRBV24-1	TRBJ2-1	TRBD2	NA	TGTGCCACCAGTGATGCAAGCGGGAGGTTAATTAGCAATGAGCAGTTCTTC	CATSDASGRLISNEQFF
TRBV15	TRBJ1-5	TRBD1	NA	TGTGCCACGGTAGGGACAGCCGCCCTTTGGCCCCAGCATTTT	CATVGTAALWPQHF
TRBV4-1	TRBJ1-5	NA	NA	TGCGCCAGTTCGGCCGGGGGGCGTCAGCCCCAGCATTTT	CASSAGGRQPQHF
TRBV29-1	TRBJ1-2	NA	NA	TGCAGCGTTGAAGATCACCGGGGATTGTATGGCTACACCTTC	CSVEDHRGLYGYTF
TRBV29-1	TRBJ2-1	NA	NA	TGCAGCGGAGAACAGTTGAGCTCCTACAATGAGCAGTTCTTC	CSGEQLSSYNEQFF
TRBV25-1	TRBJ1-2	NA	NA	TGTGCCAGCAGTGAATCCGGGGAGACCCGTGGCTACACCTTC	CASSESGETRGYTF
TRBV10-2	TRBJ2-5	NA	NA	TGCGCCAGCCAGAAACAAGAGACCCAGTACTTC	CASQKQETQYF
TRBV7-9	TRBJ2-5	TRBD2	once	TGTGCCAGCAGCGATCCGGGACTAGCGGGCCAAAGCCAAGAGACCCAGTACTTC	CASSDPGLAGQSQETQYF
TRBV5-5	TRBJ2-7	NA	NA	TGTGCCAGCAGCTTGGGAATCAGGGGACACGAGCAGTACTTC	CASSLGIRGHEQYF
TRBV7-2	TRBJ2-7	NA	NA	TGTGCCAGCAGCTATACAGGGATCTACGAGCAGTACTTC	CASSYTGIYEQYF
TRBV5-4	TRBJ2-5	TRBD2	NA	TGTGCCAGCAGCCAGTGGGCTAGCGGGCAAGAGACCCAGTACTTC	CASSQWASGQETQYF
TRBV6-5	TRBJ1-6	NA	NA	TGTGCCAGCAGTTACTCGTCAGGGAATAATTCACCCCTCCACTTT	CASSYSSGNNSPLHF
TRBV5-1	TRBJ2-7	TRBD2	NA	TGCGCCAGCAGCTTAAGCGGGAGGTACAACGAGCAGTACTTC	CASSLSGRYNEQYF
TRBV1	TRBJ1-6	NA	NA	TGCACCAGCAGCCGTAAGAATGCGGGACGGGGTAATTCACCCCTCCACTTT	CTSSRKNAGRGNSPLHF
TRBV19	TRBJ1-2	TRBD1	NA	TGTGCCAGTAGTGAGCGTCAGGGGGGTAACTATGGCTACACCTTC	CASSERQGGNYGYTF
TRBV12-3/TRBV12-4	TRBJ2-7	NA	NA	TGTGCCAGCAGTTACGGCTACGAGCAGTACTTC	CASSYGYEQYF
TRBV21-1	TRBJ1-1	NA	few	TGTGCCAGCAGCAAAGAGAGGCAAGGGACTGGTAAAGGGTACACTGAAGCTTTCTTT	CASSKERQGTGKGYTEAFF
TRBV18	TRBJ2-3	TRBD2	NA	TGTGCCAGCTCACCAAGGCTAGCGGGAGGAACAGATACGCAGTATTTT	CASSPRLAGGTDTQYF
TRBV24-1	TRBJ2-1	NA	NA	TGTGCCACCAGTGATTTGAGTAGATCGGGGAGCGAGCAGTTCTTC	CATSDLSRSGSEQFF
TRBV9	TRBJ2-7	TRBD2	NA	TGTGCCAGCAGCGTAGAACCTAGCGGGACTTCCTACGAGCAGTACTTC	CASSVEPSGTSYEQYF